Shown below are 21 T cell receptor beta chains from a single sample sequenced in a study of blood T cell repertoires in COVID-19. Sequenced by immunoSEQ multiplex PCR; TCRdb stores in-frame clones only, minus some. This sample carries 80,000 to 90,000 clones, around nine tenths of them seen once, and the ten largest clones take under 6%. The sample consisted of peripheral blood. The source of these receptors is a man aged 40-49 years with acute or convalescent COVID-19.

This clone was detected once. The gene calls are TRBV5-1 and TRBJ1-3; the match to TRBD1 covers 9 bases. The CDR3 is made up of 14 amino acids. Germline V gives CDR1 SGHRS, CDR2 YFSETQ. After removal of 4 bases from V and 5 bases from J, the junction contained 4 bases not matched to a gene. The CDR3 loop reads CASSTGTGRNTIYF. Written as DNA, the CDR3 is TGCGCCAGCAGCACGGGGACAGGGAGAAACACCATATATTTT. The full variable domain, with the rest looked up from reference TRBV5-1 and TRBJ1-3, is KAGVTQTPRYLIKTRGQQVTLSCSPISGHRSVSWYQQTPGQGLQFLFEYFSETQRNKGNFPGRFSGRQFSNSRSEMNVSTLELGDSALYLCASSTGTGRNTIYFGEGSWLTVV.

This sequence joins TRBV15 and TRBJ1-5, with D unresolved. The CDR3 sequence is 14 residues long. The germline gives CDR1 LNHNV, CDR2 YYDKDF (reference sequence). V dropped 0 bases and J dropped 9 bases, with 12 bases sitting between them. The CDR3 spells CATSRDNRVPPQHF. DNA of the CDR3: TGTGCCACCAGCAGAGATAATCGGGTGCCGCCCCAGCATTTT.

The rearrangement joins TRBV6-5 to TRBJ2-7, with D possibly being TRBD1 (5 bases). CDR1 MNHEY and CDR2 SVGAGI come from the germline V gene. Trimming took off 6 bases at V and 3 bases at J, with 12 bases between the two ends. The CDR3 is 13 residues long. The CDR3 protein is CASSPMTVYEQYF. The CDR3, as DNA: TGTGCCAGCAGCCCAATGACAGTCTACGAGCAGTACTTC.

This sequence joins TRBV2 and TRBJ2-1; D might be TRBD1 (5 bases). The germline CDR1 and CDR2 sequences are SNHLY and FYNNEI. The CDR3 sequence is 12 residues long. V dropped 2 bases and J dropped 7 bases, with 6 bases sitting between them. CDR3: CASSERGNEQFF. The DNA of the CDR3 is TGTGCCAGCAGTGAAAGGGGAAATGAGCAGTTCTTC. Full variable domain (outside the CDR3, taken from reference TRBV2 and TRBJ2-1): EPEVTQTPSHQVTQMGQEVILRCVPISNHLYFYWYRQILGQKVEFLVSFYNNEISEKSEIFDDQFSVERPDGSNFTLKIRSTKLEDSAMYFCASSERGNEQFFGPGTRLTVL.

V is TRBV3-1 (or the pseudogene TRBV3-2) and J is TRBJ2-1, with 7 bases lining up with TRBD2. The trim removed 6 bases at V and 1 base at J, leaving 9 bases unmatched. CDR3 length: 16 amino acids. Germline V gives CDR1 LGHDT, CDR2 YNNKEL (reference sequence). DNA for the CDR3: TGTGCCAGCAGGGGTTCTAGCGGATCTTCCTACAATGAGCAGTTCTTC. Protein product: CASRGSSGSSYNEQFF.

The chain carries TRBV6-6 and TRBJ1-3; 7 nucleotides line up with TRBD1. This CDR3 is built from 14 residues. Looked up from germline, CDR1 is MNHNY and CDR2 is SVGAGI (reference sequence). With V trimmed by 5 bases and J by 1 base, 2 bases remained unmatched. The CDR3 nucleotides are TGTGCCAGCAGTCTACAGGGGTCTGGAAACACCATATATTTT. Its protein is CASSLQGSGNTIYF.

This clone was found a few times. The chain employs TRBV30 and TRBJ1-2; D gene unclear. Germline V gene lookup returns CDR1 GTSNPN and CDR2 SVGIG (reference sequence). V was trimmed by 6 bases and J by 8 bases, leaving 4 bases between them. The CDR3 spans 8 residues. The CDR3 spells CACSGYTF. For the CDR3, the DNA is TGTGCCTGTTCGGGCTACACCTTC.

The chain joins TRBV10-1 to TRBJ2-5; 9 bases map to TRBD2. Germline-derived CDR1 and CDR2 are WNHNN and SYGVQD (reference sequence). V shed 0 bases and J 5 bases; nucleotides not matched to a gene: 13. The CDR3 has 18 amino acids. The CDR3 is CASSESVGAGGLKETQYF. CDR3 nucleotides: TGCGCCAGCAGTGAGTCGGTGGGAGCGGGAGGTCTAAAGGAGACCCAGTACTTC.

The chain has TRBV6-1 and TRBJ1-1; D is ambiguous. Germline CDR1 is MNHNS and CDR2 is SASEGT. Deletions cut 1 base from V and 0 bases from J, with 6 bases between. CDR3 length: 14 amino acids. The CDR3 spells CASSEEQLNTEAFF. CDR3 bases: TGTGCCAGCAGTGAAGAACAGCTGAACACTGAAGCTTTCTTT.

This chain connects TRBV10-2 to TRBJ2-5, with TRBD1 as a possible D gene (6 bases). The CDR3 totals 13 residues. Germline V CDR1 and CDR2: WSHSY, SAAADI. V was trimmed by 8 bases and J by 6 bases, leaving 16 bases between them. CDR3 in DNA: TGCGCCAGCCAACTAACAGGGCGAAAGACCCAGTACTTC. Translating gives CASQLTGRKTQYF.

V gene TRBV29-1 combines with J gene TRBJ1-2, with TRBD1 identical over 7 bases. There are 13 residues in the CDR3. Germline assignment: CDR1 SQVTM and CDR2 ANQGSEA. The V gene end was trimmed by 7 bases and the J gene end by 2 bases; junction bases not matched to a gene: 7. DNA for the CDR3: TGCAGCGGCAGCTTGACAGGGAACTATGGCTACACCTTC. It is translated as CSGSLTGNYGYTF.

V gene TRBV7-9 combines with J gene TRBJ1-1, with a possible D match to TRBD1 (6 bases). Germline loops: CDR1 SEHNR, CDR2 FQNEAQ (reference sequence). This CDR3 region has 15 residues. Trimming took 1 base from V and 1 from J, leaving 10 bases between them. The chain's CDR3 is CASSLEGGPNTEAFF. The CDR3 nucleotides are TGTGCCAGCAGCTTAGAAGGGGGACCGAACACTGAAGCTTTCTTT. The full variable domain, completed using reference TRBV7-9 and TRBJ1-1, is DTGVSQNPRHKITKRGQNVTFRCDPISEHNRLYWYRQTLGQGPEFLTYFQNEAQLEKSRLLSDRFSAERPKGSFSTLEIQRTEQGDSAMYLCASSLEGGPNTEAFFGQGTRLTVV.

The chain uses TRBV7-2 and TRBJ2-7; D is undetermined. The CDR3 loop spans 11 amino acids. Germline values: CDR1 SGHTA, CDR2 FQGNSA. V lost 5 bases and J 3 bases, leaving 5 bases between the germline ends. CDR3 amino acids: CASSALYEQYF. The CDR3 DNA follows: TGTGCCAGCAGCGCGCTCTACGAGCAGTACTTC.

The V call is TRBV20-1, the J call TRBJ1-2; D is unresolved. Germline CDR1 DFQATT, CDR2 SNEGSKA (reference sequence). The germline V and J ends were trimmed by 5 bases and 5 bases, with 9 bases remaining between them. The CDR3 has 11 amino acids. Here the CDR3 reads CSARVDYGYTF. The CDR3 coding sequence is TGCAGTGCTCGCGTCGATTATGGCTACACCTTC.

The rearrangement links TRBV4-3 to TRBJ2-5; D remains unclear. V was pared by 1 base and J by 4 bases, with 13 bases between. The germline V gene encodes CDR1 LGHNA and CDR2 YSLEER. The CDR3 has 15 residues. CDR3 protein: CASSQGGGAGETQYF. DNA of the CDR3: TGCGCCAGCAGCCAAGGTGGCGGCGCTGGAGAGACCCAGTACTTC.

This clone is a singleton in its sample. The chain is built from TRBV7-3 and TRBJ2-2, with 8 bases that match TRBD1. After removal of 6 bases from V and 5 bases from J, the junction contained 5 bases not matched to a gene. This CDR3 is built from 14 residues. Germline-derived CDR1 and CDR2 are SGHTA and FQGTGA. DNA for the CDR3: TGTGCCAGCAGTTTTACAGGGGGGACCGGGGAGCTGTTTTTT. This gives the protein CASSFTGGTGELFF. The whole variable domain, filled in from reference TRBV7-3 and TRBJ2-2, reads GAGVSQTPSNKVTEKGKYVELRCDPISGHTALYWYRQSLGQGPEFLIYFQGTGAADDSGLPNDRFFAVRPEGSVSTLKIQRTERGDSAVYLCASSFTGGTGELFFGEGSRLTVL.

There are a few counts of this clone. The chain couples TRBV6-5 to TRBJ1-3; D unresolved. V was clipped by 5 bases and J by 6 bases, with 11 bases between them. Germline V gene sequence: CDR1 MNHEY, CDR2 SVGAGI. This CDR3 has 13 amino acids. The CDR3 protein is CASSPRGLNTIYF. CDR3 in DNA: TGTGCCAGCAGTCCCCGCGGCTTAAACACCATATATTTT.

This chain uses TRBV9 with TRBJ2-1; 9 nucleotides align to TRBD2. The CDR3 extends over 15 amino acids. Germline CDR1 reads SGDLS; CDR2 reads YYNGEE. Germline trimming cut 2 bases from V and 9 bases from J; bases unmatched to any gene: 9. CDR3 sequence (DNA): TGTGCCAGCAGCGTGGTAGCGGGAGCCCCCTCTGAGCAGTTCTTC. It yields the protein CASSVVAGAPSEQFF.

The chain uses TRBV2 and TRBJ1-5; 7 bases match TRBD1. The length of the CDR3 is 15 residues. J was trimmed by 0 bases and V by 7 bases; bases with no gene match: 6. Looked up from germline, CDR1 is SNHLY and CDR2 is FYNNEI. Here the CDR3 DNA reads TGTGCCAGCACCGTAGACAGGGATAGCAATCAGCCCCAGCATTTT. Protein: CASTVDRDSNQPQHF.

This clone occurred once. In DNA form, the CDR3 reads TGTGCCAGCAGCCAAGCGGGGAACACTGAAGCTTTCTTT. This translates into CASSQAGNTEAFF. The chain links TRBV3-1 (or the pseudogene TRBV3-2) to TRBJ1-1; D gene ambiguous. Trimming stripped 1 base from V and 1 base from J, with 4 bases between. The CDR3 length is 13 residues. CDR1 and CDR2 from the germline V gene are LGHDT and YNNKEL (reference sequence).

The rearrangement links TRBV2 to TRBJ1-3, with TRBD1 matching over 10 bases. V gave up 5 bases and J gave up 0 bases; unmatched junction bases: 19. The CDR3 length is 21 residues. Germline CDR1 reads SNHLY; CDR2 reads FYNNEI. Here the CDR3 reads CASSKRLPGQGSFTSGNTIYF. The CDR3 nucleotides read TGTGCCAGCAGTAAAAGACTTCCGGGACAGGGGAGTTTTACCTCTGGAAACACCATATATTTT.